A single sample is the source of the 9 T cell receptor beta chains below, sequenced in a study of blood T cell repertoires in COVID-19. Method: immunoSEQ multiplex PCR; TCRdb's copy keeps in-frame clones and lacks some. The sample gives approximately 120,000 clones, approximately 74% of which show up once; 4.5% to 6% is in the top ten. Sequenced sample: peripheral blood. Receptors originate from a man older than 75 with COVID-19, enrolled during active disease.

The genes are TRBV10-1 and TRBJ2-5; weak D call: TRBD1 (6 bases). The CDR3 loop spans 13 amino acids. With 6 bases removed from V and 1 base from J, the gap between germline ends came to 9 bases. Germline lookup yields CDR1 WNHNN and CDR2 SYGVQD (reference sequence). The DNA of the CDR3 is TGCGCCAGCAGCCGGGACACCCAAGAGACCCAGTACTTC. Translating it yields CASSRDTQETQYF.

This sequence joins TRBV29-1 and TRBJ2-5, with D tentatively TRBD1 (5 bases). The germline V and J ends were trimmed by 0 bases and 5 bases, with 13 bases remaining between them. Germline V CDR1 and CDR2: SQVTM, ANQGSEA. The CDR3 is 14 residues long. CDR3 DNA: TGCAGCGTTGAAGACAGGGCAAAGAGGGAGACCCAGTACTTC. It yields the protein CSVEDRAKRETQYF. The full variable domain, completed using reference TRBV29-1 and TRBJ2-5, is SAVISQKPSRDICQRGTSLTIQCQVDSQVTMMFWYRQQPGQSLTLIATANQGSEATYESGFVIDKFPISRPNLTFSTLTVSNMSPEDSSIYLCSVEDRAKRETQYFGPGTRLLVL.

The rearrangement uses TRBV11-2 and TRBJ2-7, with 8 bases aligning to TRBD2. Germline CDR1 is SGHAT and CDR2 is FQNNGV. V lost 6 bases to trimming and J lost 4 bases; unmatched junction nucleotides: 5. CDR3 length: 13 amino acids. The CDR3 region is CASRTGLAYEQYF. The CDR3 region has the DNA TGTGCCAGCAGAACCGGACTAGCTTACGAGCAGTACTTC.

This chain connects TRBV7-8 to TRBJ2-7; D not resolved. Germline values: CDR1 SGHVS, CDR2 FQNEAQ. This CDR3 has 13 residues. Trimming removed 0 bases from V and 6 bases from J, with 9 bases in between. CDR3 DNA: TGTGCCAGCAGCTTAGCCCAGGCCACCGAGCAGTACTTC. As protein: CASSLAQATEQYF.

This rearrangement joins TRBV12-3 or TRBV12-4 to TRBJ2-5; D not certain. The V end was cut by 3 bases, the J end by 4 bases, with 9 bases between. CDR3 length: 13 amino acids. The CDR3 sequence is CASSLQTRETQYF. The CDR3 nucleotides read TGTGCCAGCAGTTTGCAGACAAGAGAGACCCAGTACTTC.

The count of this clone is one. The rearrangement uses TRBV21-1 and TRBJ2-1; the listed D gene, TRBD1, was not tested against the DNA. TRBV21-1 is labeled a pseudogene. This CDR3 has 13 amino acids. CDR3 sequence: CASSKVQSLEQFF. The CDR3 nucleotides are TGTGCCAGCAGCAAAGTGCAGTCTCTTGAGCAGTTCTTC.

J is TRBJ2-7 and V is TRBV5-4; D might be TRBD2 (6 bases). Deletions cut 0 bases from V and 7 bases from J, with 11 bases between. CDR3 length: 13 amino acids. From germline, CDR1 is SGHNT and CDR2 YYREEE (reference sequence). Here the CDR3 reads CASSLVAGSEQYF. CDR3 nucleotide sequence: TGTGCCAGCAGCTTGGTGGCGGGATCGGAGCAGTACTTC.

CDR3 sequence: CASSDRTGAYEQYF. DNA for the CDR3: TGTGCCAGCAGTGACCGGACAGGGGCCTACGAGCAGTACTTC. V is TRBV2 and J is TRBJ2-7, with 9 bases lining up with TRBD1. The junction had 2 bases not matched to a gene; V was cut back by 3 bases and J by 2 bases. CDR1 and CDR2 from the germline V gene are SNHLY and FYNNEI. The CDR3 totals 14 residues.

V is TRBV3-1 (or the pseudogene TRBV3-2) and J is TRBJ1-3; no clear D gene. Trimming left V 1 base short and J 8 bases short, with 9 bases between. The CDR3 covers 13 residues. Looked up from germline, CDR1 is LGHDT and CDR2 is YNNKEL (reference sequence). The CDR3 region has the DNA TGTGCCAGCAGCCAAGGGAACGGAGACACCATATATTTT. This gives the protein CASSQGNGDTIYF.